These 8 T cell receptor beta chains share one sample of origin, sequenced in a study of blood T cells in healthy people across ages. Using a J-beta primer mix together with a sample-barcoded 5' primer, a second PCR was run for roughly 6 to 11 cycles. TCRdb fed the 5' RACE reads into MiXCR, producing one record per CDR3 protein. The top ten hold about 12% of the sample, which has about 1.1 million distinct CDR3 sequences, roughly two fifths seen once. The specimen sequenced was blood. These receptors came from a man aged 18 to 35 in good health.

This clonotype was detected a few times. Its ends do not fully match the called genes, so a read error is possible. The rearrangement uses TRBV20-1 and TRBJ1-1; D remains unclear. Germline V gives CDR1 DFQATT, CDR2 SNEGSKA (reference sequence). The CDR3 runs 14 residues. The CDR3 DNA reads as TGTAGTGCTAGAGATTTTGTGGCAGACACTGAAGCTTTCTTT. Protein product: CSARDFVADTEAFF.

V and J are TRBV4-1 and TRBJ1-1, with 8 bases matching TRBD1. The CDR3 consists of 18 residues. After removal of 1 base from V and 3 bases from J, the junction contained 13 bases not matched to a gene. The V gene's germline CDR1 is MGHRA and CDR2 YSYEKL. The DNA for the CDR3 is TGCGCCAGCAGCCAAGTTCCGGACGGACAGGGTCTGGACACTGAAGCTTTCTTT. It translates to CASSQVPDGQGLDTEAFF.

The chain carries TRBV4-3 and TRBJ1-1, with 7 bases fitting TRBD1. The CDR3 is 14 amino acids. The germline V gene encodes CDR1 LGHNA and CDR2 YSLEER. V was clipped by 0 bases and J by 6 bases; unmatched bases: 4. The CDR3 DNA sequence: TGCGCCAGCAGCCAAGATCCAACAGGGGCTGAAGCTTTCTTT. Protein product: CASSQDPTGAEAFF.

The count of this clonotype is one. An end of the junction differs from the germline gene, which may be a read error. This chain links TRBV7-9 with TRBJ2-1, with D perhaps assigned TRBD1 or TRBD2 (5 bases each). Germline lookup yields CDR1 SEHNR and CDR2 FQNEAQ (reference sequence). This CDR3 comprises 12 residues. The CDR3 loop reads CTSSLVGDEQFF. CDR3 bases: TGTACCAGCAGCTTAGTGGGGGATGAGCAGTTCTTC. Using reference TRBV7-9 and TRBJ2-1 for the parts outside the CDR3, the full variable domain is DTGVSQNPRHKITKRGQNVTFRCDPISEHNRLYWYRQTLGQGPEFLTYFQNEAQLEKSRLLSDRFSAERPKGSFSTLEIQRTEQGDSAMYLCTSSLVGDEQFFGPGTRLTVL.

The chain has TRBV7-8 and TRBJ2-4, with a weak D call TRBD2 (6 bases). The CDR3 runs to 16 residues. V was shortened by 1 base and J by 1 base, with 11 bases between the two germline ends. CDR1 is SGHVS and CDR2 is FQNEAQ in the germline V gene. In nucleotides, the CDR3 is TGTGCCAGCAGCTTAGGTGTAGGGAGGGCCAAAAACATTCAGTACTTC. Its translation: CASSLGVGRAKNIQYF. The entire variable domain, with the rest obtained from reference TRBV7-8 and TRBJ2-4, is as follows: GAGVSQSPRYKVAKRGQDVALRCDPISGHVSLFWYQQALGQGPEFLTYFQNEAQLDKSGLPSDRFFAERPEGSVSTLKIQRTQQEDSAVYLCASSLGVGRAKNIQYFGAGTRLSVL.

V is TRBV5-1 and J is TRBJ1-2; 9 nucleotides agree with TRBD1. V lost 4 bases to trimming and J lost 6 bases; unmatched junction nucleotides: 7. Per germline, CDR1 SGHRS and CDR2 YFSETQ. The CDR3 runs 14 residues. The CDR3 reads CASSRGQGFHGYTF. CDR3 in DNA: TGCGCCAGCAGCCGAGGACAGGGGTTTCATGGCTACACCTTC.

This clonotype was detected only a few times. The V call is TRBV13, the J call TRBJ2-1; a possible D gene is TRBD2 (6 bases). V was shortened by 5 bases and J by 4 bases, with 18 bases between the two germline ends. The CDR3 extends over 16 amino acids. Germline CDR1 PRHDT, CDR2 FYEKMQ (reference sequence). The CDR3 protein is CASSVTRGRPYNEQFF. The CDR3 DNA reads TGTGCCAGCAGCGTGACCCGGGGGAGACCTTACAATGAGCAGTTCTTC.

This clonotype was counted between two and nine times. This chain connects TRBV29-1 to TRBJ2-1; 8 bases match TRBD2. The junction had 6 bases not matched to a gene; V was cut back by 5 bases and J by 6 bases. This CDR3 comprises 13 residues. From germline, CDR1 is SQVTM and CDR2 ANQGSEA. The CDR3 here is CSVSGLEFNEQFF. As DNA, the CDR3 is TGCAGCGTTTCGGGACTAGAGTTCAATGAGCAGTTCTTC.